These 14 T cell receptor beta chains were all obtained from the same sample, sequenced in a study of cytomegalovirus exposure and HLA in healthy donors (dated by TCRdb to about 2017). Library prep was done by the immunoSEQ multiplex PCR assay. TCRdb stores this immuneACCESS table with in-frame sequences only. Part of the clones is absent; in the studies checked, under half of the shortfall reflects unresolved V genes, and no reason is known for the rest. This sample comprises 150,000 to 250,000 clones, around 80% of them detected only once. The top ten clonotypes cover over 10% of the sample. Input material: PBMCs. These TCRs come from a woman aged 25-40 years in good health and CMV-seropositive.

This chain connects TRBV6-5 to TRBJ2-5; no firm D call. Trimming shortened V by 6 bases and J by 7 bases, and 12 bases separated the two germline ends. The length of the CDR3 is 12 residues. Germline-derived CDR1 and CDR2 are MNHEY and SVGAGI. CDR3 amino acids: CASRDTGTTQYF. CDR3 coding DNA: TGTGCCAGCAGAGATACCGGTACGACCCAGTACTTC.

In its sample, this clone was seen once. The chain employs TRBV29-1 and TRBJ2-1, with 9 bases matching TRBD1. Looked up from germline, CDR1 is SQVTM and CDR2 is ANQGSEA. The CDR3 consists of 14 residues. The junction had 10 bases not matched to a gene; V was cut back by 6 bases and J by 7 bases. The CDR3 spells CSVVDRGIHNEQFF. Here the CDR3 DNA reads TGCAGCGTCGTTGACAGGGGGATTCATAATGAGCAGTTCTTC.

V is TRBV6-1 and J is TRBJ2-3; D is perhaps TRBD2 (7 bases). The CDR3 is 15 residues long. V lost 6 bases, J lost 3 bases, and 16 bases lay in between. From germline, CDR1 is MNHNS and CDR2 SASEGT. The CDR3 DNA sequence: TGTGCCAGCAGGTCCGGGGGGCTCGGGACAGATACGCAGTATTTT. It specifies CASRSGGLGTDTQYF.

The chain carries TRBV7-2 and TRBJ2-1; D ambiguous. V was clipped by 6 bases and J by 8 bases, with 14 bases between them. The CDR3 has 13 amino acids. Germline V gene lookup returns CDR1 SGHTA and CDR2 FQGNSA. CDR3 region: CASSLSSFHEQFF. CDR3 coding DNA: TGTGCCAGCAGTCTTTCCAGTTTTCATGAGCAGTTCTTC.

This clone was seen just once. The chain is built from TRBV11-2 and TRBJ1-2, with 9 bases lining up with TRBD1. Germline loops: CDR1 SGHAT, CDR2 FQNNGV. This CDR3 has 16 residues. Trimming removed 4 bases from V and 3 bases from J; junction bases left unmatched: 9. This chain's CDR3 is CASSSPDRGSDYGYTF. CDR3 nucleotides: TGTGCCAGCAGCTCCCCGGACAGGGGCTCGGACTATGGCTACACCTTC.

This clone has a handful of counts. This sequence joins TRBV13 and TRBJ1-4; D remains unclear. Germline V gives CDR1 PRHDT, CDR2 FYEKMQ (reference sequence). V was cut by 6 bases and J by 10 bases, with 12 bases left in between. The CDR3 is 12 residues long. This chain's CDR3 is CASSFMSRKLFF. CDR3 sequence (DNA): TGTGCCAGCAGTTTTATGTCCAGAAAACTGTTTTTT.

CDR3 region: CASSTSSGGTDTQYF. As DNA, the CDR3 is TGTGCCAGCAGCACATCCTCGGGGGGCACAGATACGCAGTATTTT. The J gene is TRBJ2-3, the V gene TRBV11-2; tentative D call: TRBD2 (6 bases). Germline CDR1 reads SGHAT; CDR2 reads FQNNGV. Trimming took 5 bases from V and 1 from J, leaving 13 bases between them. The CDR3 is made up of 15 amino acids. Full variable domain (remainder filled in from reference TRBV11-2 and TRBJ2-3): EAGVAQSPRYKIIEKRQSVAFWCNPISGHATLYWYQQILGQGPKLLIQFQNNGVVDDSQLPKDRFSAERLKGVDSTLKIQPAKLEDSAVYLCASSTSSGGTDTQYFGPGTRLTVL.

This clone occurred a few times. The rearrangement links TRBV7-9 to TRBJ2-7; 12 bases are a match to TRBD2. This CDR3 has 15 amino acids. V shed 5 bases, J shed 2 bases, and the junction held 4 bases outside the gene matches. Germline CDR1 and CDR2: SEHNR and FQNEAQ (reference sequence). The CDR3 nucleotides read TGTGCCAGCAGCCGGACTAGCGGGACGACCTACGAGCAGTACTTC. Encoded protein: CASSRTSGTTYEQYF.

The V and J genes are TRBV6-6 and TRBJ1-2; possible D gene TRBD1, 5 bases. CDR1 and CDR2 from the germline V gene are MNHNY and SVGAGI (reference sequence). The CDR3 totals 14 residues. V shed 6 bases and J shed 2 bases, with 13 bases lying between them. CDR3 sequence reads: CASRGAGLNYGYTF. The CDR3 DNA follows: TGTGCCAGCAGGGGCGCGGGACTCAACTATGGCTACACCTTC.

The chain couples TRBV2 to TRBJ1-1; D possibly corresponds to TRBD1 (6 bases). The CDR3 consists of 14 residues. Germline loops: CDR1 SNHLY, CDR2 FYNNEI. Trimming stripped 7 bases from V and 0 bases from J, with 12 bases between. CDR3 region: CASTLTGLNTEAFF. DNA of the CDR3: TGTGCCAGCACCCTGACAGGATTGAACACTGAAGCTTTCTTT.

V is TRBV4-1 and J is TRBJ1-1, with D perhaps matching TRBD1 (6 bases). V gave up 4 bases and J gave up 3 bases, with 12 bases separating them. CDR3 length: 14 amino acids. Germline CDR1 reads MGHRA; CDR2 reads YSYEKL. CDR3 sequence (DNA): TGCGCCAGCAGCCGCTCGGACAGTTACACTGAAGCTTTCTTT. This encodes CASSRSDSYTEAFF.

The chain links TRBV28 to TRBJ1-1, with a possible D match to TRBD1 (6 bases). This CDR3 comprises 12 residues. V lost 8 bases and J 6 bases, leaving 13 bases between the germline ends. Germline V CDR1 and CDR2: MDHEN, SYDVKM. CDR3 bases: TGTGCCAGCTGTAGGGGGACGCCTGAAGCTTTCTTT. Translating gives CASCRGTPEAFF. The full variable domain, in which reference TRBV28 and TRBJ1-1 provide the parts outside the CDR3, is DVKVTQSSRYLVKRTGEKVFLECVQDMDHENMFWYRQDPGLGLRLIYFSYDVKMKEKGDIPEGYSVSREKKERFSLILESASTNQTSMYLCASCRGTPEAFFGQGTRLTVV.

A few counts support this clone. The rearrangement links TRBV7-2 to TRBJ1-5; D gene uncertain. The CDR3 is made up of 15 amino acids. CDR1 SGHTA and CDR2 FQGNSA come from the germline V gene. Trimming left V 6 bases short and J 6 bases short, with 18 bases between. DNA for the CDR3: TGTGCCAGCAGTTTTGGGGAGGACGTGGGTCAGCCCCAGCATTTT. It yields the protein CASSFGEDVGQPQHF. Based on the CDR3 plus reference TRBV7-2 and TRBJ1-5, the full variable domain is GAGVSQSPSNKVTEKGKDVELRCDPISGHTALYWYRQSLGQGLEFLIYFQGNSAPDKSGLPSDRFSAERTGGSVSTLTIQRTQQEDSAVYLCASSFGEDVGQPQHFGDGTRLSIL.

This clone was picked up one time. This chain links TRBV6-1 with TRBJ2-5, with TRBD1 matching over 7 bases. CDR1 MNHNS and CDR2 SASEGT come from the germline V gene. With 3 bases clipped from V and 6 bases from J, the junction kept 10 bases outside the gene matches. CDR3 length: 15 amino acids. The CDR3 DNA follows: TGTGCCAGCAGTGACCAGGACAGGTTGGGCAAGACCCAGTACTTC. It translates to CASSDQDRLGKTQYF.